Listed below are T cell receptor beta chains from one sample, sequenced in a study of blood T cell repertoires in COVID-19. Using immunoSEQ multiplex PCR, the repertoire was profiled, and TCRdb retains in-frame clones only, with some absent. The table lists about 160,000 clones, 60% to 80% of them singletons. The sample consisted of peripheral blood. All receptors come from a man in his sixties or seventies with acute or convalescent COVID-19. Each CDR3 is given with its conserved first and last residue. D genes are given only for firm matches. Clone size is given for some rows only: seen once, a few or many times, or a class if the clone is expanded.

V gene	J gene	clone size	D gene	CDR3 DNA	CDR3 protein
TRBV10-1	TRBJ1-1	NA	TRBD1	TGCGCCAGCAGCTCGGGACAGGGGATTGGGGGTGAAGCTTTCTTT	CASSSGQGIGGEAFF
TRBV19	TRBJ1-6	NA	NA	TGTGCCAGTAGTCCGGGACTCCAGAATTCACCCCTCCACTTT	CASSPGLQNSPLHF
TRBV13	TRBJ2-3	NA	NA	TGTGCCAGCAGCAATGCCCCTAGTTCCCCCAGCACAGATACGCAGTATTTT	CASSNAPSSPSTDTQYF
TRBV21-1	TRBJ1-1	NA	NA	TGTGCCAGCAGCGCAGAAAAGGGGGTCCCTTTGGCTTTCTTT	CASSAEKGVPLAFF
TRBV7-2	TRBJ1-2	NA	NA	TGTGCCAGCAGCTTAGGGACAGCCTATGGCTACACCTTC	CASSLGTAYGYTF
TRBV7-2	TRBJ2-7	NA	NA	TGTGCCAGCAGCTTTTACAGGGTACACGAGCAGTACTTC	CASSFYRVHEQYF
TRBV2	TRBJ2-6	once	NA	TGTGCCAGCAGCGAACAGGGCAGCTCTGGGGCCAACGTCCTGACTTTC	CASSEQGSSGANVLTF
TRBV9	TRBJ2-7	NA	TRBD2	TGTGCCAGCAGCCTTGGACTAGTTGGCTACGAGCAGTACTTC	CASSLGLVGYEQYF
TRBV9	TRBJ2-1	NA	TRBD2	TGTGCCAGCAGCGGAAAGGGACTATCAGGCAATGAGCAGTTCTTC	CASSGKGLSGNEQFF
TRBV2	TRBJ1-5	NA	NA	TGTGCCAGCCTCCCGGGGGTCGGACAGCCCCAGCATTTT	CASLPGVGQPQHF
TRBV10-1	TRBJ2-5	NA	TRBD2	TGCGCCAGCAATCCGGGACTAGCGAATACAGAGACCCAGTACTTC	CASNPGLANTETQYF
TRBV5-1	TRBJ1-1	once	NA	TGCGCCAGCAGCTTTAATCAGGGTTCTGAAGCTTTCTTT	CASSFNQGSEAFF
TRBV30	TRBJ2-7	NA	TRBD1	TGTGCCTGGAAGGGACAGGGGCGATCCTACGAGCAGTACTTC	CAWKGQGRSYEQYF
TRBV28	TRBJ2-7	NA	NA	TGTGCCAGCAGTTTCCAGAACTACGAGCAGTACTTC	CASSFQNYEQYF
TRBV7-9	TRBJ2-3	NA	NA	TGTGCCAGCAGCACCTCGGCGGGCACAGATACGCAGTATTTT	CASSTSAGTDTQYF
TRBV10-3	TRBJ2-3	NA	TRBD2	TGTGCCATCAGTGAAAGCGGGGCTAGCACAGATACGCAGTATTTT	CAISESGASTDTQYF
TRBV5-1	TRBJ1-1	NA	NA	TGCGCCAGCAGCTTGGACTCTTTCCCGAACACTGAAGCTTTCTTT	CASSLDSFPNTEAFF
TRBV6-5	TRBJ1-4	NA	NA	TGTGCCAGCAGTTACTCAAGGGGGGGTGAAAAACTGTTTTTT	CASSYSRGGEKLFF
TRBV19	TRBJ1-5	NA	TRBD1	TGTGCCAGTAGTATAGGCACAGGGGGAGGTGGCAATCAGCCCCAGCATTTT	CASSIGTGGGGNQPQHF
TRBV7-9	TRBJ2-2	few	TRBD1	TGTGCCAGCGGCACCTGGGGACAGGACACCGGGGAGCTGTTTTTT	CASGTWGQDTGELFF
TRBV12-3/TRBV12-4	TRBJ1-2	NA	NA	TGTGCCAGCACGCGGACGGGAAACTATGGCTACACCTTC	CASTRTGNYGYTF
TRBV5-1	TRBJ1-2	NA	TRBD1	TGCGCCAGCAGCTTGGATTTAAAGGGACAGGCATATGGCTACACCTTC	CASSLDLKGQAYGYTF
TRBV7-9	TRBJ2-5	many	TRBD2	TGTGCCAGCAGCGTGGGACTAGCGGGAGGGCCTGAGACCCAGTACTTC	CASSVGLAGGPETQYF
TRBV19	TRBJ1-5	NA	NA	TGTGCAGGCGGTGCGGGGCAGCGTCAGCCCCAGCATTTT	CAGGAGQRQPQHF
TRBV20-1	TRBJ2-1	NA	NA	TGCAGTGCCCAGGCTAGCCTTGAGCAGTTCTTC	CSAQASLEQFF
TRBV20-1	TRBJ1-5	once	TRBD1	TGCAGTGCTAGTAGGCTACAGGGCAGGGGGCAATCTCAGCCCCAGCATTTT	CSASRLQGRGQSQPQHF
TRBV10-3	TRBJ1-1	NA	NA	TGTGCCATCAGTGAGTCCAACCAGGGCGGTCTGGGAGCTTTCTTT	CAISESNQGGLGAFF
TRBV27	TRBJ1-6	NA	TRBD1	TGTGCCAGCAAGTCCCGGGACAGGGATCCGTCTTCGAGCTCCTATAATTCACCCCTCCACTTT	CASKSRDRDPSSSSYNSPLHF
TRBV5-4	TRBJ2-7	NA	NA	TGTGCCAGCAGCTCTCAGTACGAGCAGTACTTC	CASSSQYEQYF
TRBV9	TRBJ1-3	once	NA	TGTGCCAGCAGCGTAGTAGGGAGTCTCTCTGGAAACACCATATATTTT	CASSVVGSLSGNTIYF
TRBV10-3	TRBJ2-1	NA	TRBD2	TGTGCCATCAGTGTCGGTAGCGGGAGAGCGTCCTACAATGAGCAGTTCTTC	CAISVGSGRASYNEQFF
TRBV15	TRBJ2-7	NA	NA	TGTGCCACCAGCAGAGAAGCCAGGGGGGCCTACGAGCAGTACTTC	CATSREARGAYEQYF
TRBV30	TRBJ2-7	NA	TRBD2	TGTGCCTGGAGTTACGCGGGACTAGCGGGAGACGAGCAGTACTTC	CAWSYAGLAGDEQYF
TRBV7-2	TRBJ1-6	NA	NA	TGTGCCAGCAGCTCGGGTCGTGCGGATTCACCCCTCCACTTT	CASSSGRADSPLHF
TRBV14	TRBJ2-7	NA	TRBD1	TGTGCCAGCAGCCAAGACGGACAGGGCCAACTATACGAGCAGTACTTC	CASSQDGQGQLYEQYF
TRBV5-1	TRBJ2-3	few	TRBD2	TGCGCCAGCAGCGAATCCGGGACTACCTTAGGAAATACGCAGTATTTT	CASSESGTTLGNTQYF